This T cell receptor beta chain stems from a study of blood T cell repertoires in COVID-19 (dated by TCRdb to about 2020). The study in broad terms: Samples from collaborators originated in the United States, Italy and Spain and spanned both the acute and convalescent phases of COVID-19. HLA class I and class II types, where available, came from metadata supplied by the sample provider rather than from assay-based typing. The material from the prospective study consisted of cDNA or gDNA derived from T cells, B-cell-depleted T cells, or PBMCs. A freely available public database, intended as a resource for researchers studying the immune response to SARS-CoV-2, is where the repertoires were released. Samples were obtained from the ongoing ImmuneRACE study (first 160 participants) and from 1,000 to 1,500 subjects provided by 6 global collaborators. The dataset comprised deeply sampled blood TCRbeta repertoires from subjects exposed to, actively infected with, or recovered from COVID-19. Nearly every sample came with metadata listing a de-identified subject ID, COVID-19 status, age in years and sex.

TCRbeta CDR3 regions were amplified from genomic DNA by means of the immunoSEQ Assay, a bias-controlled multiplex PCR. Processing in the source paper ran as follows. Nucleated cell counts per sample were estimated from amplification of reference gene primers within the assay. To quantify the absolute abundance of each unique TCRbeta CDR3 rearrangement, sequence reads were collapsed and filtered. For each sample, productive Simpson clonality was calculated as the square root of Simpson's diversity index across productive rearrangements. TCRdb's version of the immuneACCESS table is confined to in-frame rearrangements and falls short of the full clone set. An unresolved V gene accounts for under half of the shortfall where checked; the remainder is of unknown origin. For V, J and clone size, that table is used; D and trimming come from the DNA. This sample lists roughly 130,000 clones; 90% were detected once. Of the sample, over 3.5% is held by the ten largest clones.

Concerning this clone: Its antigen is still unknown. The sample holds no much larger clone one base away, and base qualities are not on file. This sample also contains other DNA sequences that code for the same CDR3.

The CDR3, cysteine through phenylalanine, is 12 amino acids long. Just the 36-base CDR3 DNA is kept, in frame starting at base 1. Deletion took 5 bases off V and 2 bases off J, with a span of 4 bases between the germline ends. The germline V gene (reference sequence) sets CDR1 to LNHDA and CDR2 to SQIVND. What the study reported, not specific to this receptor: The amount of clinical and demographic metadata varied by source and participant and was provided uncurated.

Whole blood was collected in K2EDTA tubes by collaborating institutions according to the institutions' own protocols. For TCRbeta analysis, collaborators shipped samples in one of three forms: frozen whole blood, isolated PBMCs, or DNA extracted from either of those sample types. The specimen was peripheral blood. The receptor comes from a man aged 50-60 years with active COVID-19. The V and J segments used are TRBV19 and TRBJ1-5, with the D segment identity uncertain. The base sequence is TGTGCCAGTAGTCAGGGCAATCAGCCCCAGCATTTT. It codes for CASSQGNQPQHF.